This T cell receptor (beta chain) originates from a study of blood T cell repertoires in COVID-19. As for the study in general: Sites across the United States, Italy and Spain contributed samples from acute and convalescent COVID-19. Sources were T cells, B-cell-depleted T cells, or PBMCs; the material itself was cDNA or gDNA.

Trimming stripped 5 bases from V and 4 bases from J, with 18 bases between. Per the germline V gene, CDR1 is MNHEY and CDR2 is SMNVEV (reference sequence). The CDR3 runs 15 residues. TCRdb's table, derived via immunoSEQ multiplex PCR, lists solely in-frame clones and lacks some. The sample consists of approximately 240,000 clones, about 83% of them appearing once. The specimen sequenced was peripheral blood. The TCR comes from a human donor in a cohort sampled during active COVID-19. The chain employs TRBV27 and TRBJ2-7; D may be TRBD2 (6 bases). CDR3 DNA sequence: TGTGCCAGCAGTCAGGACCGGGGACTTCGATACGAGCAGTACTTC. It translates to CASSQDRGLRYEQYF.